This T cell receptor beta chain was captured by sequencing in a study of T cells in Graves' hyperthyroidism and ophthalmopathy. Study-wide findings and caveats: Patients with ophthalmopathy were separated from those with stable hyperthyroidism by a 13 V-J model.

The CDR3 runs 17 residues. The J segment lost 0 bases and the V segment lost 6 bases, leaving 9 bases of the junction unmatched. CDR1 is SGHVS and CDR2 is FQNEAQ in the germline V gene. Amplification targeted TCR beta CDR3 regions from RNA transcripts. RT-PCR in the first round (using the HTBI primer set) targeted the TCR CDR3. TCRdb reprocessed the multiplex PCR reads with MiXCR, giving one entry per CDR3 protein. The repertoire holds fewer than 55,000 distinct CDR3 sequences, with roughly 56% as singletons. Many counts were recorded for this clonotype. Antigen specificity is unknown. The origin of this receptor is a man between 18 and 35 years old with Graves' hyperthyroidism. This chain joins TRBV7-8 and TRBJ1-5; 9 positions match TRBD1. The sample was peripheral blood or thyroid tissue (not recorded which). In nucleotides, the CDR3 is TGTGCCAGCAGTTCCGGGACAGGGATTTATAGCAATCAGCCCCAGCATTTT. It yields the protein CASSSGTGIYSNQPQHF.